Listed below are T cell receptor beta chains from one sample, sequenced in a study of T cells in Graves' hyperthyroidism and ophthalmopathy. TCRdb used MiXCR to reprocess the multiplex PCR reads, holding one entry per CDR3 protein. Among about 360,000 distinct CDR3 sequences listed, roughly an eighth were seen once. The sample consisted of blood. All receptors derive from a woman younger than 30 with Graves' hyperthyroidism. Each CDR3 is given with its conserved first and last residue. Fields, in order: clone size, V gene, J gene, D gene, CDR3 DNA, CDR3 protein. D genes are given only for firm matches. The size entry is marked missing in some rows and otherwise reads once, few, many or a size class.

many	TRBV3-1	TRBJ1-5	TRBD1	TGTGCCAGCAGCCGGGACAGGGTCGGCCAGCCCCAGCATTTT	CASSRDRVGQPQHF
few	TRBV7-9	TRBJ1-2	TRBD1	TGTGCCAGCAGCCCCAGGGGGACCTTC	CASSPRGTF
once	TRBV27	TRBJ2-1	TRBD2	TGTGCCAGCAGTTCGGGGGGGGGCGGGAGGCCTTACAATGAGCAGTTCTTC	CASSSGGGGRPYNEQFF
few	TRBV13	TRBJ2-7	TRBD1	TGTGCCAGCAGCTTCCTTCATGGACAGGGCCTCTCCTACGAGCAGTACTTC	CASSFLHGQGLSYEQYF
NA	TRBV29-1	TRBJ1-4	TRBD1	TGCAGCGTTGAAGATCCCGGGACAGGGGTGGGGACTAATGAAAAACTGTTTTTT	CSVEDPGTGVGTNEKLFF
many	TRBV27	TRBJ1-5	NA	TGTGCCAGCAGTTTATCCAGGAATCAGCCCCAGCATTTT	CASSLSRNQPQHF
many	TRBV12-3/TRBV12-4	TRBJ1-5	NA	TGTGCCAGCAGCTCCGAGGCCAGGGGAAACCTCAATCAGCCCCAGCATTTT	CASSSEARGNLNQPQHF
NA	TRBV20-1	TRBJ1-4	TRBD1	TGCAGTGCTAGAGGGACAGGGGAATATGGGGCCGATGAAAAACTGTTTTTT	CSARGTGEYGADEKLFF
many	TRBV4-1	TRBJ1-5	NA	TGCGCCAGCAGCCAAGAAGTGGTGGGGGGGTCGCCCCAGCATTTT	CASSQEVVGGSPQHF
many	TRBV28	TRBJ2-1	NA	TGTGCCAGCAGAGACCTCGGGCGCGGGGTGGATGAGCAGTTCTTC	CASRDLGRGVDEQFF
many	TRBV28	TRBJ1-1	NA	TGTGCCAGCAGCCGGACAGTCGACACTGAAGCTTTCTTT	CASSRTVDTEAFF
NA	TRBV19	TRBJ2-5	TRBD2	TGTGCCAGTAGTCCGAAAGCGGGAGGGCTTTCGAAAGAGACCCAGTACTTC	CASSPKAGGLSKETQYF
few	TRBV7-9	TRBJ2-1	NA	TGTGCCAGCAGCTTCGCCTTAACCTCAGGGGTCTACAATGAGCAGTTCTTC	CASSFALTSGVYNEQFF
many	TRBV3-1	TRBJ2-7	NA	TGTGCCAGCAGCCAAGCCGGGGGCTACGAGCAGTACTTC	CASSQAGGYEQYF
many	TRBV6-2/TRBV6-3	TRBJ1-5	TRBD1	TGTGCCAGCAGTCGACAGGGTAGCAATCAGCCCCAGCATTTT	CASSRQGSNQPQHF
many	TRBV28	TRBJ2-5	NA	TGTGCCAGCAGCCTTAGGGTGGACGGGAGCGAGACCCAGTACTTC	CASSLRVDGSETQYF
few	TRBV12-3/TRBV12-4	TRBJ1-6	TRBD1	TGTGCCAGCAGTGCCGGGACAGGGAACAATTCACCCCTCCACTTT	CASSAGTGNNSPLHF
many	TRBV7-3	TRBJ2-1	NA	TGTGCCAGCAGCTTAGAGGCTGCCAATGAGCAGTTCTTC	CASSLEAANEQFF
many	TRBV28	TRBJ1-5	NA	TGTGCCAGCAGTTCGGACGGGGATCAGCCCCAGCATTTT	CASSSDGDQPQHF
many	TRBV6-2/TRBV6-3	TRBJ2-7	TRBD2	TGTGCCAGCAGGTATACAATCGGACTAGCGGGAGAGCAGTACTTC	CASRYTIGLAGEQYF
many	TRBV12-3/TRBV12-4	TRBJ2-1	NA	TGTGCCAGCAGTCTCGAGGACCTCTACAATGAGCAGTTCTTC	CASSLEDLYNEQFF
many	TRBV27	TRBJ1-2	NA	TGTGCCAGCAGTTTATCGCCAGGCGGCTATGGCTACACCTTC	CASSLSPGGYGYTF
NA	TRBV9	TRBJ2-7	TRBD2	TGTGCCGGCAGTATCGGGGGGGCCAACTCCTACGAGCAGTACTTC	CAGSIGGANSYEQYF
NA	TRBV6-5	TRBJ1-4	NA	TGTGCCAGCAGTTCGACAGTCTATAATGAAAAACTGTTTTTT	CASSSTVYNEKLFF
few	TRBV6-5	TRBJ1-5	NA	TGTGCCAGCAGTTATTCGAAGGGCAATCAGCCCCAGCATTTT	CASSYSKGNQPQHF
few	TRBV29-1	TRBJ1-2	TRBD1	TGCAGCGCCAGAACGGGACAGGACCGCTATGGCTACACCTTC	CSARTGQDRYGYTF
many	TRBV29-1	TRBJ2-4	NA	TGCAGCGTTGAAGAGGGCGGGTTAGAAGCCAAAAACATTCAGTACTTC	CSVEEGGLEAKNIQYF
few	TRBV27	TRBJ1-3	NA	TGTGCCAGCAGCTCCCGCCTGGAAAACACCATATATTTT	CASSSRLENTIYF
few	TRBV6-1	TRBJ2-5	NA	TGTGCCAGCAGAAAACGGGGATACCAAGAGACCCAGTACTTC	CASRKRGYQETQYF
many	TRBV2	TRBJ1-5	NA	TGTGCCTCAAAAGTAGACGAGATGAATCAGCCCCAGCATTTT	CASKVDEMNQPQHF
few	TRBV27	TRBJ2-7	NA	TGTGCCAGCAGAATAGGGCCTTACGAGCAGTACTTC	CASRIGPYEQYF